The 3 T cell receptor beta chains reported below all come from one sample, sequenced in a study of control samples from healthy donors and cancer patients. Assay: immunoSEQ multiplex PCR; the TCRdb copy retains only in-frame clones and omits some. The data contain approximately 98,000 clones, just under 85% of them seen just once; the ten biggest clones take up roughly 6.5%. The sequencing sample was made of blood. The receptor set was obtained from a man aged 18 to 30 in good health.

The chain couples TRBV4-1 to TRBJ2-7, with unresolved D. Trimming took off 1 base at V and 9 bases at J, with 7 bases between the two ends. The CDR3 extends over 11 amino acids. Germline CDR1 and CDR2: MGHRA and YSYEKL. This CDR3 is CASSQGVRQYF. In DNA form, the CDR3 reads TGCGCCAGCAGCCAAGGGGTCAGGCAGTACTTC.

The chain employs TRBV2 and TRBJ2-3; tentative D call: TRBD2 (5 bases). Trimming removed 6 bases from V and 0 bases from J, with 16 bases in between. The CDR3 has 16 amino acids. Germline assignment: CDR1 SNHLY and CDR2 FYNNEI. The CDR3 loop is CASRDALVGSTDTQYF. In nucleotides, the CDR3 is TGTGCCAGCAGGGACGCACTAGTCGGGAGCACAGATACGCAGTATTTT.

The CDR3 loop is CATRGSTGTGELFF. The CDR3 nucleotides are TGTGCCACCAGGGGGTCAACGGGCACCGGGGAGCTGTTTTTT. The V call is TRBV6-1, the J call TRBJ2-2; 7 positions match TRBD1. J lost 4 bases, V lost 10 bases, and 9 bases had no gene match. There are 14 residues in the CDR3. The germline CDR1 and CDR2 sequences are MNHNS and SASEGT.